These 24 T cell receptor beta chains share one sample of origin, sequenced in a study of beta chain features in type 1 diabetes. Since all of the isolated RNA was reverse transcribed, expressed TCRB transcripts were what got sequenced. TCRdb's copy holds only in-frame clones and misses some; the assay was immunoSEQ multiplex PCR. The data show some 900,000 clones, with about a sixth seen just once and about 0.025% held by the top ten. Sequencing was done on a sample of naive CD4+ T cells from blood. The source is a woman aged 18-29 years in good health.

This clone has only a few counts. The chain uses TRBV5-4 and TRBJ2-1, with 15 bases fitting TRBD2. Germline values: CDR1 SGHNT, CDR2 YYREEE (reference sequence). The CDR3 totals 16 residues. Losses at the gene ends were 4 bases for V and 5 bases for J; bases not matched to a gene: 4. The DNA of the CDR3 is TGTGCCAGCAGCACGTGGACTAGCGGGAGGGACAATGAGCAGTTCTTC. The encoded protein is CASSTWTSGRDNEQFF.

A few counts support this clone. V and J are TRBV6-6 and TRBJ2-5, with 9 nucleotides matching TRBD2. The germline V gene has CDR1 MNHNY and CDR2 SVGAGI (reference sequence). J gave up 5 bases and V 2 bases, and 6 bases lay outside the gene matches. The CDR3 is 15 amino acids. The CDR3 nucleotides are TGTGCCAGCAGTTACCCTCCTAGCGGGACGGAGACCCAGTACTTC. Protein product: CASSYPPSGTETQYF.

V is TRBV18 and J is TRBJ1-5; TRBD1 matches 7 bases. After removal of 2 bases from V and 7 bases from J, the junction contained 14 bases not matched to a gene. Germline V lookup: CDR1 KGHSH, CDR2 LQKENI. The CDR3 loop spans 17 amino acids. CDR3 bases: TGTGCCAGCTCACCAGTGGGAGGGGGCGCGTTGGGACAGCCCCAGCATTTT. Protein sequence: CASSPVGGGALGQPQHF.

This clone has just a few counts. V gene TRBV19 combines with J gene TRBJ2-2, with D unclear. The CDR3 contains 13 residues. The germline V gene encodes CDR1 LNHDA and CDR2 SQIVND (reference sequence). V was shortened by 0 bases and J by 8 bases, with 7 bases between the two germline ends. CDR3 protein: CASSIEQRGELFF. CDR3 sequence (DNA): TGTGCCAGTAGTATAGAGCAGCGTGGGGAGCTGTTTTTT.

The table lists this clone with a few counts. This chain joins TRBV27 and TRBJ2-1, with D possibly matching TRBD2 (5 bases). CDR3 size: 16 residues. Trimming stripped 3 bases from V and 7 bases from J, with 19 bases between. Germline lookup yields CDR1 MNHEY and CDR2 SMNVEV (reference sequence). CDR3 nucleotide sequence: TGTGCCAGCAGTTTCCCCTCGGGCAGCGGCGAGAATGAGCAGTTCTTC. Its protein product is CASSFPSGSGENEQFF.

This clone was seen only a few times. V and J are TRBV6-1 and TRBJ2-7, with 7 nucleotides matching TRBD2. Losses at the gene ends were 7 bases for V and 4 bases for J; bases not matched to a gene: 7. The CDR3 covers 13 residues. Per germline, CDR1 MNHNS and CDR2 SASEGT. The CDR3 region has the DNA TGTGCCAGCAATTCTGGGACTACATACGAGCAGTACTTC. It yields the protein CASNSGTTYEQYF.

The table lists this clone with a few counts. This chain connects TRBV2 to TRBJ2-3; D is unresolved. Trimming removed 7 bases at V and 2 bases at J, with 7 bases between. There are 12 residues in the CDR3. Germline lookup yields CDR1 SNHLY and CDR2 FYNNEI. Here the CDR3 reads CASTTLTDTQYF. For the CDR3, the DNA is TGTGCCAGCACGACACTCACAGATACGCAGTATTTT.

A few counts support this clone. It is unclear where the CDR3 begins or ends on the DNA, so no DNA is shown, and the CDR3 is as TCRdb lists it. J is TRBJ2-7 and V is TRBV21-1; no DNA check was done on the table's D call, TRBD1. TRBV21-1 is a listed pseudogene. The CDR3 length equals 16 residues, ends included. The CDR3 sequence is CASSKVGTGIAYEQYF.

The chain employs TRBV7-2 and TRBJ2-7, with TRBD2 identical over 11 bases. Losses at the gene ends were 1 base for V and 5 bases for J; bases not matched to a gene: 1. This CDR3 has 14 residues. Germline CDR1 SGHTA, CDR2 FQGNSA. CDR3 nucleotide sequence: TGTGCCAGCAGCTTAGAGACTAGCGGGAACGAGCAGTACTTC. It specifies CASSLETSGNEQYF. Based on the CDR3 plus reference TRBV7-2 and TRBJ2-7, the full variable domain is GAGVSQSPSNKVTEKGKDVELRCDPISGHTALYWYRQSLGQGLEFLIYFQGNSAPDKSGLPSDRFSAERTGGSVSTLTIQRTQQEDSAVYLCASSLETSGNEQYFGPGTRLTVT.

This clone came up a few times. The rearrangement joins TRBV27 to TRBJ2-7; 9 bases match TRBD2. J was trimmed by 4 bases and V by 6 bases; bases with no gene match: 7. Germline CDR1 reads MNHEY; CDR2 reads SMNVEV (reference sequence). There are 14 residues in the CDR3. The CDR3 DNA follows: TGTGCCAGCAGCTTGCGGGAGGGCCCTTACGAGCAGTACTTC. Its protein product is CASSLREGPYEQYF.

The gene calls are TRBV19 and TRBJ2-1; 7 bases are shared with TRBD1. Looked up from germline, CDR1 is LNHDA and CDR2 is SQIVND (reference sequence). After removal of 1 base from V and 0 bases from J, the junction contained 0 bases not matched to a gene. The CDR3 sequence is 15 residues long. CDR3 region: CASSIGQGSYNEQFF. In nucleotides, the CDR3 is TGTGCCAGTAGTATAGGACAGGGCTCCTACAATGAGCAGTTCTTC.

The V call is TRBV19, the J call TRBJ2-5; no clear D. Germline loops: CDR1 LNHDA, CDR2 SQIVND (reference sequence). The CDR3 has 13 amino acids. V lost 4 bases, J lost 6 bases, and 12 bases lay in between. The DNA for the CDR3 is TGTGCCAGTAGTAATGGTCTGACCAAGACCCAGTACTTC. This encodes CASSNGLTKTQYF.

This clone was observed a few times. This chain uses TRBV6-1 with TRBJ2-5; weak D call: TRBD2 (6 bases). This CDR3 contains 14 residues. V lost 9 bases, J lost 0 bases, and 14 bases lay in between. The germline gives CDR1 MNHNS, CDR2 SASEGT. CDR3: CASRAAGYQETQYF. In DNA, the CDR3 is TGTGCCAGTAGGGCCGCGGGGTACCAAGAGACCCAGTACTTC.

V usage is TRBV7-2 and J usage is TRBJ1-2, with D hard to call. This CDR3 spans 14 amino acids. Germline V lookup: CDR1 SGHTA, CDR2 FQGNSA. Between the trimmed V and J ends, which lost 4 bases and 4 bases, there was a span of 13 bases. This CDR3 reads CASSSRTGFYGYTF. As DNA, the CDR3 is TGTGCCAGCAGCTCGAGGACTGGGTTCTATGGCTACACCTTC.

There are a few counts of this clone. V gene TRBV2 combines with J gene TRBJ1-4, with D tentatively TRBD1 (5 bases). Germline assignment: CDR1 SNHLY and CDR2 FYNNEI. Trimming left V 8 bases short and J 4 bases short, with 14 bases between. CDR3 length: 14 amino acids. CDR3 nucleotides: TGTGCCAGCCGGCGGGGCGGAGGTAATGAAAAACTGTTTTTT. It yields the protein CASRRGGGNEKLFF.

This clone appeared a few times. The chain has TRBV7-9 and TRBJ2-2; D remains ambiguous. The CDR3 consists of 14 residues. V shed 7 bases and J shed 5 bases, with 14 bases lying between them. Germline CDR1 and CDR2: SEHNR and FQNEAQ (reference sequence). The CDR3 region is CASTQRVFTGELFF. CDR3 DNA sequence: TGTGCCAGCACCCAAAGGGTATTTACCGGGGAGCTGTTTTTT.

This clone was seen a handful of times. The V and J genes are TRBV6-1 and TRBJ1-2; D is uncertain. The V end was cut by 1 base, the J end by 7 bases, with 19 bases between. Germline CDR1 and CDR2: MNHNS and SASEGT. The CDR3 spans 16 residues. Written as DNA, the CDR3 is TGTGCCAGCAGTGAAGACCCCGGAGCGCTGGGTCGTGGCTACACCTTC. Translating it yields CASSEDPGALGRGYTF.

Here the CDR3 DNA reads TGTGCCAGCAGCTTAGTTAGTAGCGGGAGGGCCCGCGATGAGCAGTTCTTC. It codes for CASSLVSSGRARDEQFF. V is TRBV11-2 and J is TRBJ2-1; TRBD2 matches 11 bases. There are 17 residues in the CDR3. In germline, CDR1 is SGHAT, CDR2 FQNNGV. V trimming: 1 base; J trimming: 8 bases; junction bases outside the gene matches: 10.

The table lists this clone with a few counts. This sequence joins TRBV5-1 and TRBJ2-5; tentatively, D is TRBD2 (6 bases). The germline V gene encodes CDR1 SGHRS and CDR2 YFSETQ. V lost 0 bases to trimming and J lost 2 bases, with 11 bases between them. The CDR3 has 15 amino acids. CDR3 coding DNA: TGCGCCAGCAGCTTGGGAAGCGGGCAACAAGAGACCCAGTACTTC. Its protein product is CASSLGSGQQETQYF.

The chain has TRBV5-4 and TRBJ2-1; TRBD2 matches 11 bases. This CDR3 region has 15 residues. Germline V gene data show CDR1 as SGHNT and CDR2 as YYREEE (reference sequence). V gave up 0 bases and J gave up 4 bases; unmatched junction bases: 0. The CDR3 bases are TGTGCCAGCAGCTTGGCTAGCGGGGGGTACAATGAGCAGTTCTTC. Translation: CASSLASGGYNEQFF.

V usage is TRBV19 and J usage is TRBJ2-7; 10 bases map to TRBD1. The CDR3 is 14 residues long. Germline assignment: CDR1 LNHDA and CDR2 SQIVND (reference sequence). Unmatched junction bases numbered 7, after V lost 6 bases and J lost 5 bases. The CDR3 loop is CASSFRDRGDEQYF. DNA of the CDR3: TGTGCCAGTAGCTTCCGGGACAGGGGCGACGAGCAGTACTTC.

In this sample, this clone turned up a few times. J is TRBJ2-6 and V is TRBV18; 9 bases are shared with TRBD1. V gave up 2 bases and J gave up 2 bases; unmatched junction bases: 1. Germline V lookup: CDR1 KGHSH, CDR2 LQKENI. The CDR3 is 16 amino acids. As DNA, the CDR3 is TGTGCCAGCTCACCAGGACAGGGGACTGGGGCCAACGTCCTGACTTTC. Translation: CASSPGQGTGANVLTF.

The rearrangement links TRBV16 to TRBJ1-2; no clear D gene. This CDR3 region has 13 residues. Trimming took 4 bases from V and 4 from J, leaving 10 bases between them. CDR1 KGHSY and CDR2 FQNENV come from the germline V gene. CDR3 in DNA: TGTGCCAGCAGCCCCACACGGTCCTATGGCTACACCTTC. This codes for CASSPTRSYGYTF.

This clone has only a few counts. V is TRBV7-6 and J is TRBJ2-2; D tentatively reads TRBD1 or TRBD2 (5 bases each). The CDR3 consists of 14 residues. The germline gives CDR1 SGHVS, CDR2 FNYEAQ. V gave up 2 bases and J gave up 4 bases, with 8 bases separating them. The chain's CDR3 is CASSLMRGTGELFF. The CDR3 DNA is TGTGCCAGCAGCTTAATGAGGGGCACCGGGGAGCTGTTTTTT.